This T cell receptor beta chain was found in a study of cytomegalovirus exposure and HLA in healthy donors. 13 Jbeta primers and 60 Vbeta primers were used for the PCR. The data were produced by immunoSEQ multiplex PCR, yet TCRdb's version contains in-frame clones alone and is incomplete. The data show roughly 99,000 clones, more than 70% seen once. V was pared by 1 base and J by 9 bases, with 4 bases of the junction left unmatched. Germline CDR1 reads LGHNT; CDR2 reads FRNRAP. This CDR3 has 14 residues. Sequenced: PBMCs. This chain connects TRBV12-5 to TRBJ1-2, with TRBD1 identical over 11 bases. The receptor was isolated from a woman between 40 and 55 years old in good health and CMV-seronegative. The DNA of the CDR3 is TGTGCTAGTGGTTTGGCTGGACAGGGGGCACGCTACACCTTC. Translating gives CASGLAGQGARYTF.